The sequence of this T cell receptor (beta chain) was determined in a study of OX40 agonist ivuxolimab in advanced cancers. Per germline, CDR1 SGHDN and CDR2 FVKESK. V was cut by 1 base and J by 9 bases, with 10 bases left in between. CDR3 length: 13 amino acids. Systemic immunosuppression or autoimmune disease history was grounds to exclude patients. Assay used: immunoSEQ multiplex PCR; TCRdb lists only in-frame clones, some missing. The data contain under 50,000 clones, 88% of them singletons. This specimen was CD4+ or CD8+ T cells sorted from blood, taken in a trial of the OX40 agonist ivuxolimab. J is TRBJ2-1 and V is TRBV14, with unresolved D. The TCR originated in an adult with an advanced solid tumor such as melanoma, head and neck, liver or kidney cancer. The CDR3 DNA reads TGTGCCAGCAGCCAAGTTGATTCGAGTGAGCAGTTCTTC. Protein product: CASSQVDSSEQFF.